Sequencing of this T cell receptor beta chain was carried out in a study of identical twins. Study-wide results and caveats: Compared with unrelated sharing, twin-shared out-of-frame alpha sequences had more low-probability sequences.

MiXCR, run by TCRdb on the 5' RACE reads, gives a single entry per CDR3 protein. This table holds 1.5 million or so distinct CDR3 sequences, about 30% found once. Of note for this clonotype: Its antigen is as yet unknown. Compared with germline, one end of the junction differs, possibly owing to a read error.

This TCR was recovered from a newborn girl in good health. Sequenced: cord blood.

CDR3 DNA: TGTGCCAGGAGTGTTGCGGGGTTGGAGACCCAGTACTTC. This encodes CARSVAGLETQYF. The genes are TRBV2 and TRBJ2-5, with D perhaps matching TRBD2 (6 bases). The CDR3 consists of 13 residues. The germline gives CDR1 SNHLY, CDR2 FYNNEI.